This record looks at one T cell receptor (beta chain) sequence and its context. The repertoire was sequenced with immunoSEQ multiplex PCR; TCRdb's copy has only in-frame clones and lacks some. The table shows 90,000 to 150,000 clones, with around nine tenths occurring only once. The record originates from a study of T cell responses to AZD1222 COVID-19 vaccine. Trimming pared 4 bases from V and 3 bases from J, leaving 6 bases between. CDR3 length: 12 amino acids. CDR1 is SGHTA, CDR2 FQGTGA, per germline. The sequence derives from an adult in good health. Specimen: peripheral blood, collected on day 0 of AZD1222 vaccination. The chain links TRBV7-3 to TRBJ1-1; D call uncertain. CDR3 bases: TGTGCCAGCAGCTCTGTAGACACTGAAGCTTTCTTT. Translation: CASSSVDTEAFF.